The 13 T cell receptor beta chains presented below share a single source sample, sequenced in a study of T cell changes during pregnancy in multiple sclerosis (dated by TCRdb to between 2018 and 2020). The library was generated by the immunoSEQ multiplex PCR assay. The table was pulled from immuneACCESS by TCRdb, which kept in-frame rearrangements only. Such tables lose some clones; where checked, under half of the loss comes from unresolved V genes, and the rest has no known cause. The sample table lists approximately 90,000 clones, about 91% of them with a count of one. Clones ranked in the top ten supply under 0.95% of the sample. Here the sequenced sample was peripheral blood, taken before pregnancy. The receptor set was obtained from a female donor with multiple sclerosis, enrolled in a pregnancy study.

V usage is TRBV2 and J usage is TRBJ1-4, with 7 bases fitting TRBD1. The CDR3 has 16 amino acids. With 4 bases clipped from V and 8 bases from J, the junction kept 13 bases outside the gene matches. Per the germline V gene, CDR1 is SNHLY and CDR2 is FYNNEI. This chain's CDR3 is CASSAQQGQLMEKLFF. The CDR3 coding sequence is TGTGCCAGCAGTGCCCAACAGGGACAGCTTATGGAAAAACTGTTTTTT. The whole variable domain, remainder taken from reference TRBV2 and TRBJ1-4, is EPEVTQTPSHQVTQMGQEVILRCVPISNHLYFYWYRQILGQKVEFLVSFYNNEISEKSEIFDDQFSVERPDGSNFTLKIRSTKLEDSAMYFCASSAQQGQLMEKLFFGSGTQLSVL.

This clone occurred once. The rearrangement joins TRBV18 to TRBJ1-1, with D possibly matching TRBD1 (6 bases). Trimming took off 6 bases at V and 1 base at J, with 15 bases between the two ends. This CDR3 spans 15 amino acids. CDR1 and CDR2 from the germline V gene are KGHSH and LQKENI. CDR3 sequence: CASSLGAGENTEAFF. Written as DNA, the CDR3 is TGTGCCAGCTCGCTGGGGGCGGGTGAGAACACTGAAGCTTTCTTT.

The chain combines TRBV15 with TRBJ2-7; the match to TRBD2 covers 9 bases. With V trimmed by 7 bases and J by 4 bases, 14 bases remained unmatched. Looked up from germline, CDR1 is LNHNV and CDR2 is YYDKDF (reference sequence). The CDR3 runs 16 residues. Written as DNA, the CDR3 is TGTGCCACCACCTTGTATGGGGCTAGCGGGAAGTACGAGCAGTACTTC. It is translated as CATTLYGASGKYEQYF.

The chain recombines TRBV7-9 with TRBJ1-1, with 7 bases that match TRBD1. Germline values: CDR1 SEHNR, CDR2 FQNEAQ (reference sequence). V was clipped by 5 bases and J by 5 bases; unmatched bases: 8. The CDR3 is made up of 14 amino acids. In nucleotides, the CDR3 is TGTGCCAGCAGCGCCTGGGACAGTAAAACTGAAGCTTTCTTT. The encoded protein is CASSAWDSKTEAFF.

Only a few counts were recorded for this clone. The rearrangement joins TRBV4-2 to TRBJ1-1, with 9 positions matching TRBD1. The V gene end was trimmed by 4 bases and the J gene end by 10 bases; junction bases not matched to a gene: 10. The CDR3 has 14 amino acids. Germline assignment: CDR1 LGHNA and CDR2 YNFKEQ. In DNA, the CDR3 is TGTGCCAGCAGCCTCTCCGGGACAGGGAAGGCAGCTTTCTTT. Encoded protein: CASSLSGTGKAAFF.

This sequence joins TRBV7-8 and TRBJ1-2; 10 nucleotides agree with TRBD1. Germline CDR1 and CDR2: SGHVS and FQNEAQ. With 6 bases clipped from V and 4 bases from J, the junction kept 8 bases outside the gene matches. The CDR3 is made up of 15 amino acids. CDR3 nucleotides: TGTGCCAGCAGTCATCCGGGACAGGGGTTCTATGGCTACACCTTC. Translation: CASSHPGQGFYGYTF.

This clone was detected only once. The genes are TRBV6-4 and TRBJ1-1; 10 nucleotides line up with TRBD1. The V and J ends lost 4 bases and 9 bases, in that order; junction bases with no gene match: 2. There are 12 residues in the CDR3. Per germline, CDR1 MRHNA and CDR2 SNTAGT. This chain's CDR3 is CASSGTGGKAFF. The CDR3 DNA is TGTGCCAGCAGTGGGACAGGGGGAAAAGCTTTCTTT.

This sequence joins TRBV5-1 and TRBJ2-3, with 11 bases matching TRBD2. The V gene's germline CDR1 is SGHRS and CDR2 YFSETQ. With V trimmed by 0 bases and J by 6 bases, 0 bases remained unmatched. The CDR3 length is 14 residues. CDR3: CASSLGLAGDTQYF. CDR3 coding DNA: TGCGCCAGCAGCTTGGGACTAGCGGGGGATACGCAGTATTTT.

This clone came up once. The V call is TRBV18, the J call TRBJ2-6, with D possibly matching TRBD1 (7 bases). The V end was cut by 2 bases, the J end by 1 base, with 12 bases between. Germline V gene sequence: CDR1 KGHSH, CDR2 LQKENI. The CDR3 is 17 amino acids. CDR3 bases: TGTGCCAGCTCACCAGCCAGGGGGGTTTCTGGGGCCAACGTCCTGACTTTC. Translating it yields CASSPARGVSGANVLTF.

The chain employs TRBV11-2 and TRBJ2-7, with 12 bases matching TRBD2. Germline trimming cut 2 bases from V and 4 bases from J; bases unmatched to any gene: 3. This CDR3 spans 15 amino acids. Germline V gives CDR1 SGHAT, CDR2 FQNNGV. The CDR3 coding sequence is TGTGCCAGCAGCTTAAAACTAGCGGGAGGATACGAGCAGTACTTC. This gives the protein CASSLKLAGGYEQYF.

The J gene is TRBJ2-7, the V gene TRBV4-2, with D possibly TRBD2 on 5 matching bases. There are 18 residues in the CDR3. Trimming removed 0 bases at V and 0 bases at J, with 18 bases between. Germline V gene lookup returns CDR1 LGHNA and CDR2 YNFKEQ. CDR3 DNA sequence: TGTGCCAGCAGCCAAGATTTAGCAGCACGAGGGAGCTCCTACGAGCAGTACTTC. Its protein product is CASSQDLAARGSSYEQYF.

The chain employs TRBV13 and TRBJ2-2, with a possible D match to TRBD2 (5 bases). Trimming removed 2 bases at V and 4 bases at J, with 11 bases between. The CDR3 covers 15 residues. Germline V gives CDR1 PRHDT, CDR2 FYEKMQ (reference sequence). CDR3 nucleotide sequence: TGTGCCAGCAGCTTACAAGGAGGTGTCACCGGGGAGCTGTTTTTT. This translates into CASSLQGGVTGELFF.

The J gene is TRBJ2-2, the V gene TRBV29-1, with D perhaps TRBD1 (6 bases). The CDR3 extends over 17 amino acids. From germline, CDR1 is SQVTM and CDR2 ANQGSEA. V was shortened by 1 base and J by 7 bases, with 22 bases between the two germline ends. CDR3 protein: CSVEVPGWGPDGGELFF. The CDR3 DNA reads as TGCAGCGTTGAAGTCCCAGGGTGGGGGCCTGATGGCGGGGAGCTGTTTTTT.